This passage covers 3 T cell receptor beta chains from one sample sequenced in a study of blood T cell repertoires in COVID-19. The protocol was immunoSEQ multiplex PCR, while the TCRdb copy is restricted to in-frame clones and leaves out a portion. The table has about 200,000 clones, just over 85% seen once; the top ten hold roughly 2.3%. Sequenced sample: peripheral blood. The receptors were sampled from a man aged 25 to 40 who had recovered from COVID-19.

This chain joins TRBV3-1 (or the pseudogene TRBV3-2) and TRBJ2-3; TRBD2 is a possible D gene (6 bases). Looked up from germline, CDR1 is LGHDT and CDR2 is YNNKEL (reference sequence). V lost 4 bases to trimming and J lost 2 bases, with 16 bases between them. This CDR3 region has 16 residues. Written as DNA, the CDR3 is TGTGCCAGCAGCCCCACCGTCGGGGGATTCACAGATACGCAGTATTTT. Amino acid sequence: CASSPTVGGFTDTQYF.

This clone was detected ten times or more. The chain joins TRBV5-1 to TRBJ2-3; 8 bases agree with TRBD2. Germline V gives CDR1 SGHRS, CDR2 YFSETQ. The junction had 3 bases not matched to a gene; V was cut back by 0 bases and J by 3 bases. CDR3 length: 15 amino acids. DNA for the CDR3: TGCGCCAGCAGCTTGGACACGGGGGGGACAGATACGCAGTATTTT. This encodes CASSLDTGGTDTQYF.

The genes are TRBV3-1 (or the pseudogene TRBV3-2) and TRBJ1-2; 8 bases fit TRBD1. The CDR3 has 16 amino acids. Trimming took 4 bases from V and 4 from J; bases not matched to a gene: 11. Germline CDR1 reads LGHDT; CDR2 reads YNNKEL (reference sequence). The CDR3 bases are TGTGCCAGCAGCCGGGACAGGTATAAATCTAGCTATGGCTACACCTTC. It codes for CASSRDRYKSSYGYTF.